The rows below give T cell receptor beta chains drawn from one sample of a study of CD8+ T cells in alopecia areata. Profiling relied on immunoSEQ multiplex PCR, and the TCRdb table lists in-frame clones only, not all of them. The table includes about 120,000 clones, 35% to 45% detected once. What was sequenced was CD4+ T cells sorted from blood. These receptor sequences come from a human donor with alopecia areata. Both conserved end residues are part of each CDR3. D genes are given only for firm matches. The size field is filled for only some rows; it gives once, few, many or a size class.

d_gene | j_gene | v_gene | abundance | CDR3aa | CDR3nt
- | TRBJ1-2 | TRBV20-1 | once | CSAKRQKYTF | TGCAGTGCTAAACGGCAGAAGTACACCTTC
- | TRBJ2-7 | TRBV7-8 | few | CASSEQYEQYF | TGTGCCAGCAGCGAACAATACGAGCAGTACTTC
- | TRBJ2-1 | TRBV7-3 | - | CASSPNPGDEQFF | TGTGCCAGCAGCCCGAACCCAGGGGATGAGCAGTTCTTC
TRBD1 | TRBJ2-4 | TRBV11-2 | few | CASSVGQVENIQYF | TGTGCCAGCAGCGTGGGACAGGTTGAGAACATTCAGTACTTC
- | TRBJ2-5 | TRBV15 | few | CATRARGETQYF | TGTGCCACCAGGGCCCGCGGGGAGACCCAGTACTTC
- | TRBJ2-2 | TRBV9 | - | CASSVLSSAGTGELFF | TGTGCCAGCAGCGTTCTGTCTAGCGCTGGAACCGGGGAGCTGTTTTTT
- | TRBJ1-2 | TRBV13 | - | CASSVRWEGGYTF | TGTGCCAGCAGCGTCCGTTGGGAGGGCGGCTACACCTTC
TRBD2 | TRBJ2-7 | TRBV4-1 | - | CASSQGLAGGNEQYF | TGCGCCAGCAGCCAAGGACTAGCGGGGGGTAACGAGCAGTACTTC
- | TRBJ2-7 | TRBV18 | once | CASSTDAFYEQYF | TGTGCCAGCTCAACGGACGCCTTCTACGAGCAGTACTTC
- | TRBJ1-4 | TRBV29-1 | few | CSVLRGGGEKLFF | TGCAGCGTCCTACGTGGAGGGGGTGAAAAACTGTTTTTT
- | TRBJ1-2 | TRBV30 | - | CAWSVSQNYGYTF | TGTGCCTGGAGTGTCTCACAGAACTATGGCTACACCTTC
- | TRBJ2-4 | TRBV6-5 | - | CASREGAAGMNIQYF | TGTGCCAGCAGGGAGGGGGCAGCGGGAATGAACATTCAGTACTTC
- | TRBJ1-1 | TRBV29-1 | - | CSVEEFARTEAFF | TGCAGCGTTGAAGAGTTCGCTAGGACTGAAGCTTTCTTT
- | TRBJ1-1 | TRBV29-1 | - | CSVGGLNTEAFF | TGCAGCGTTGGGGGATTGAACACTGAAGCTTTCTTT
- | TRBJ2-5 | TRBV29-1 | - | CSVRDPGTQYF | TGCAGCGTTCGAGACCCGGGGACCCAGTACTTC
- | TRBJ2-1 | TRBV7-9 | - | CASSSSGARLNEQFF | TGTGCCAGCAGTTCCTCGGGGGCGCGATTGAATGAGCAGTTCTTC
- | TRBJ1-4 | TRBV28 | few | CASSLSTGRAKLFF | TGTGCCAGCAGTTTAAGCACAGGGCGAGCAAAACTGTTTTTT
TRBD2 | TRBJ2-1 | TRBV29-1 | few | CSASSGGSRYEQFF | TGCAGCGCCTCTAGCGGGGGTTCTAGGTATGAGCAGTTCTTC
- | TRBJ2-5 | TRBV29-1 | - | CSVEALRETQYF | TGCAGCGTTGAAGCCTTGCGAGAGACCCAGTACTTC
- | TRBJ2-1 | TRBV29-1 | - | CSVDNYNEQFF | TGCAGCGTTGATAACTACAATGAGCAGTTCTTC
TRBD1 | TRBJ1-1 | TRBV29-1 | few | CSVDPGTGIAFF | TGCAGCGTTGACCCCGGGACAGGGATCGCTTTCTTT
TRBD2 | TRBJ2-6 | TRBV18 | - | CASSPNPPGLAGVSGANVLTF | TGTGCCAGCTCACCCAACCCCCCGGGACTAGCGGGAGTTTCTGGGGCCAACGTCCTGACTTTC
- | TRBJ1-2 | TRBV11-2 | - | CASSSSTLLQDPTGYTF | TGTGCCAGCAGCTCTTCCACCCTCTTACAGGATCCCACGGGCTACACCTTC
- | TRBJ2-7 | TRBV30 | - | CAWSRGLSYEQYF | TGTGCCTGGAGCAGGGGCCTCTCCTACGAGCAGTACTTC
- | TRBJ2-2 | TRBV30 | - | CAWSASMVYTGELFF | TGTGCCTGGAGTGCGTCGATGGTTTATACCGGGGAGCTGTTTTTT
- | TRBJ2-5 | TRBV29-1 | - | CSVVAGETQYF | TGCAGCGTTGTCGCCGGGGAGACCCAGTACTTC
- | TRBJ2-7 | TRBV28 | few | CASGSGPSYEQYF | TGTGCCAGCGGGTCAGGGCCGTCCTACGAGCAGTACTTC
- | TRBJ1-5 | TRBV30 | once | CAWSSFSNQPQHF | TGTGCCTGGAGTAGTTTTAGCAATCAGCCCCAGCATTTT
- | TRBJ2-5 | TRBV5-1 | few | CASKEGPQETQYF | TGCGCCAGCAAGGAGGGACCCCAAGAGACCCAGTACTTC
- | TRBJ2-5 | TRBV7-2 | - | CASSTYGRRETQYF | TGTGCCAGCAGTACTTACGGGCGGAGAGAGACCCAGTACTTC
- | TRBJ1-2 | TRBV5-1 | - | CASSLGDEVTKGYTF | TGCGCCAGCAGCTTGGGGGACGAGGTGACTAAAGGCTACACCTTC
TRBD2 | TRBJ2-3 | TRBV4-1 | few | CASSHERGVTDTQYF | TGCGCCAGCAGCCATGAGCGGGGGGTCACAGATACGCAGTATTTT
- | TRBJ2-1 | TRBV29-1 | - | CSVGSQATEQFF | TGCAGCGTTGGGAGCCAGGCCACTGAGCAGTTCTTC
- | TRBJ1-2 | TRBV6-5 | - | CASSYSRDTYNYGYTF | TGTGCCAGCAGTTACTCCCGGGACACATATAACTATGGCTACACCTTC
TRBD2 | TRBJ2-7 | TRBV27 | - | CASSEDSGRANLYEQYF | TGTGCCAGCAGTGAAGATAGCGGGAGGGCCAACCTCTACGAGCAGTACTTC
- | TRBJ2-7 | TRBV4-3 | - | CASSRYSGTTGINEQYF | TGCGCCAGCAGCCGTTACAGCGGGACAACAGGCATAAACGAGCAGTACTTC
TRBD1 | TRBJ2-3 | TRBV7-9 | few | CASSSNAGTGINTDTQYF | TGTGCCAGCAGCTCAAACGCCGGGACAGGGATTAACACAGATACGCAGTATTTT
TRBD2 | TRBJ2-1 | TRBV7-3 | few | CASSPHPRSGGRFF | TGTGCCAGCAGCCCCCACCCACGATCGGGAGGGCGGTTCTTC
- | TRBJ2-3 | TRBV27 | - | CASSTQGDTQYF | TGTGCCAGCAGCACCCAGGGAGATACGCAGTATTTT
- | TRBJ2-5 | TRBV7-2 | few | CASRAQETQYF | TGTGCCAGCAGGGCGCAAGAGACCCAGTACTTC
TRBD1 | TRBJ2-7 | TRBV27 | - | CASGPGQGQWAGIYEQYF | TGTGCCAGCGGTCCGGGACAGGGGCAGTGGGCGGGCATCTACGAGCAGTACTTC
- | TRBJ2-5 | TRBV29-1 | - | CSVEDTGVATQYF | TGCAGCGTTGAAGATACGGGAGTGGCGACCCAGTACTTC
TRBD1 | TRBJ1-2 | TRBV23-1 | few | CASSHSGGQGVNYGYTF | TGCGCCAGCAGTCATTCAGGGGGACAGGGGGTTAACTATGGCTACACCTTC
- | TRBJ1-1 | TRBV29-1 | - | CSGRGQLNTEAFF | TGCAGCGGTAGAGGCCAACTCAACACTGAAGCTTTCTTT
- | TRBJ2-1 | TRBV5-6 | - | CASSSTASYNEQFF | TGTGCCAGCAGCTCCACAGCTTCCTACAATGAGCAGTTCTTC
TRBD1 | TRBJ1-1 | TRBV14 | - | CASSQRLDRTTEAFF | TGTGCCAGCAGCCAAAGACTGGACAGGACCACTGAAGCTTTCTTT
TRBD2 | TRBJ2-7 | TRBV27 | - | CASSLSPLAGLSEQYF | TGTGCCAGCAGTTTATCCCCACTAGCGGGATTGAGTGAGCAGTACTTC
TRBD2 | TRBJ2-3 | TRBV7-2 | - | CASSLGGGVDTQYF | TGTGCCAGCAGCTTAGGCGGGGGGGTAGATACGCAGTATTTT
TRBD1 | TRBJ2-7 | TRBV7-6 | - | CASSLGQGVEQYF | TGTGCCAGCAGCTTGGGACAGGGTGTGGAGCAGTACTTC
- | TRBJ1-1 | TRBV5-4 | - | CASSTTAFEAFF | TGTGCCAGCAGCACAACAGCGTTTGAAGCTTTCTTT